This T cell receptor beta chain was observed in a study of graft-versus-host responses after intestinal transplantation. Background on the study: Recipients obtained multivisceral, liver-intestinal, or isolated intestinal transplants.

This CDR3 has 17 amino acids. Looked up from germline, CDR1 is SGHRS and CDR2 is YFSETQ. V lost 0 bases and J lost 1, with 15 bases in between. Measured with immunoSEQ multiplex PCR; TCRdb has only the in-frame clones, and not every one. Of tens of thousands of clones listed, approximately 96% are singletons. For this clone: As yet, its antigen is unknown.

This rearrangement joins TRBV5-1 to TRBJ2-3; D might be TRBD1 (5 bases). Material: unstimulated CD8+ T cells sorted from spleen or lymph node cells, obtained before transplant. This TCR derives from a human donor who was the organ donor for an intestinal transplant. CDR3 bases: TGCGCCAGCAGCTTGGGTGGGCAGGGAATAGGCACAGATACGCAGTATTTT. This encodes CASSLGGQGIGTDTQYF.